These 7 T cell receptor beta chains were all obtained from the same sample, sequenced in a study of T cell responses to AZD1222 COVID-19 vaccine. Sequencing used immunoSEQ multiplex PCR; TCRdb keeps in-frame clones, though not all of them. The sample lists around 100,000 clones, around 85% occurring once. The sequencing here drew on peripheral blood, taken on day 0 of AZD1222 vaccination. The source of these receptors is an adult in good health.

This chain joins TRBV5-5 and TRBJ1-3; D ambiguous. The CDR3 extends over 14 amino acids. Germline lookup yields CDR1 SGHKS and CDR2 YYEKEE (reference sequence). The V end lost 2 bases, the J end lost 0 bases, and 6 bases lay between the germline ends. CDR3 residues: CASSLILSGNTIYF. CDR3 coding DNA: TGTGCCAGCAGCTTAATCCTCTCTGGAAACACCATATATTTT.

V and J are TRBV5-1 and TRBJ1-3; 7 nucleotides match TRBD1. Germline CDR1 reads SGHRS; CDR2 reads YFSETQ. With V trimmed by 2 bases and J by 0 bases, 2 bases remained unmatched. The length of the CDR3 is 15 residues. For the CDR3, the DNA is TGCGCCAGCAGCTTAGGGACAGACTCTGGAAACACCATATATTTT. Its protein product is CASSLGTDSGNTIYF.

The rearrangement uses TRBV5-5 and TRBJ2-3; no firm D call. V was pared by 5 bases and J by 3 bases, with 7 bases between. The CDR3 is made up of 12 amino acids. CDR1 and CDR2 from the germline V gene are SGHKS and YYEKEE (reference sequence). CDR3 DNA: TGTGCCAGCAGTTCTTTAACAGATACGCAGTATTTT. Its protein product is CASSSLTDTQYF. The full variable domain, in which reference TRBV5-5 and TRBJ2-3 provide the parts outside the CDR3, is DAGVTQSPTHLIKTRGQQVTLRCSPISGHKSVSWYQQVLGQGPQFIFQYYEKEERGRGNFPDRFSARQFPNYSSELNVNALLLGDSALYLCASSSLTDTQYFGPGTRLTVL.

The chain carries TRBV10-1 and TRBJ1-5; D is ambiguous. The CDR3 covers 13 residues. CDR1 and CDR2 (germline): WNHNN, SYGVQD (reference sequence). V was shortened by 3 bases and J by 4 bases, with 7 bases between the two germline ends. Here the CDR3 reads CASSEGRNQPQHF. DNA of the CDR3: TGCGCCAGCAGTGAAGGGAGAAATCAGCCCCAGCATTTT.

The V call is TRBV30, the J call TRBJ2-1; tentative D call: TRBD2 (6 bases). Germline assignment: CDR1 GTSNPN and CDR2 SVGIG (reference sequence). Trimming stripped 0 bases from V and 8 bases from J, with 11 bases between. This CDR3 has 13 residues. The CDR3 region has the DNA TGTGCCTGGAGTGTAGAGGAGGGCTATGAGCAGTTCTTC. Protein product: CAWSVEEGYEQFF.

The chain is built from TRBV3-1 (or the pseudogene TRBV3-2) and TRBJ2-1; D not resolved. Germline V gene sequence: CDR1 LGHDT, CDR2 YNNKEL (reference sequence). This CDR3 contains 14 residues. V was shortened by 2 bases and J by 8 bases, with 13 bases between the two germline ends. The CDR3 bases are TGTGCCAGCAGCCAATCGATTCAGATCGATGAGCAGTTCTTC. This codes for CASSQSIQIDEQFF.

This clone was detected once. The chain employs TRBV12-5 and TRBJ2-7; D could derive from TRBD1 or TRBD2 (5 bases each). Looked up from germline, CDR1 is LGHNT and CDR2 is FRNRAP. The length of the CDR3 is 13 residues. V lost 5 bases to trimming and J lost 0 bases, with 8 bases between them. As DNA, the CDR3 is TGTGCTAGTGGTGACGGGGCCTCCTACGAGCAGTACTTC. Amino acid sequence: CASGDGASYEQYF.